This T cell receptor (beta chain) stems from a study of OX40 agonist ivuxolimab in advanced cancers. Describing the broader study: The costimulatory receptor OX40 (CD134) was targeted by ivuxolimab, a fully human IgG2 agonistic monoclonal antibody. Intravenous ivuxolimab was administered to patients every 2 weeks at six dose levels: 0.01, 0.1, 0.3, 1.5, 3 and 10 mg/kg. Among the roughly 50 dose-escalation patients, approximately 20 had hepatocellular carcinoma, roughly 15 melanoma, 9 renal cell carcinoma and 9 head and neck cancer. In the dose-escalation cohort, about four fifths of patients were male, and the mean age was approximately 60 years with a range of roughly 23 to 90. Patients were allowed to have had prior anti-PD-1, anti-PD-L1 or anti-CTLA-4 therapy, and approximately 40% of the dose-escalation patients had previously received checkpoint inhibitors. Partial responses occurred in three dose-escalation patients: two with cutaneous melanoma and one with hepatocellular carcinoma. Peripheral TCRbeta sequencing was intended to test whether TCR sequence diversity was altered and clonal T-cell expansion was caused by ivuxolimab. The paper reports the monotherapy dose-escalation portion (N of about 54 patients) of the phase I ivuxolimab trial. The paper as a whole reports these results and caveats: Low levels of normalized T-cell clonal expansion were also seen in some nonresponding patients. Which antigens the clonally expanded peripheral T cells were specific for was not determined. On average, CD8+ T cells showed more expanded clones than CD4+ T cells after ivuxolimab. Partial responders in the 0.1-3.0 mg/kg groups had among the lowest normalized peripheral clonal expansion, especially among CD8+ T cells. At doses from 0.1 to 3.0 mg/kg, clonal expansion was seen in both CD4+ and CD8+ blood T cells between baseline and week 6.

The trial excluded patients who had a history of autoimmune disease or who were on systemic immunosuppression. Peripheral blood for TCR sequencing was collected from all dose cohorts at baseline, on cycle 4 day 1, and on cycle 7 day 1. Samples came from an open-label, multicenter, first-in-human phase I dose-escalation trial of ivuxolimab. Adults with locally advanced or metastatic melanoma, renal cell carcinoma, hepatocellular carcinoma or head and neck squamous cell carcinoma were enrolled in the trial. CD4+ and CD8+ T cells were sorted separately from peripheral blood before TCR sequencing. Within its sample, this clone is medium-sized (0.01 to 0.1%). Its antigen is unknown. Base qualities are missing; no much larger clone stands one base away. For sequencing of the TCRbeta CDR3 region, genomic DNA was extracted from the sorted cells. The immunoSEQ Assay was used to sequence the TCRbeta CDR3 regions. Sourced from immuneACCESS, this table was stored by TCRdb with only in-frame sequences that have V and J called. A share of the clones is absent; for the studies checked, an unresolved V gene accounts for under half, and the remainder has no known explanation. Counted in this sample were roughly 32,000 clones; 81% of them appeared once. Of the sample, about 20% is held by the ten largest clones.

Including the terminal cysteine and phenylalanine, the CDR3 comprises 18 residues. Of all the DNA, just the CDR3 is kept, 54 bases in frame from base 1. Per the germline V gene, SGHRS is the CDR1 and YFSETQ is the CDR2. Trimming costs V 5 bases and J 3 bases, and their ends lie 26 bases apart. The source was CD4+ or CD8+ T cells sorted from blood, collected in a trial of the OX40 agonist ivuxolimab. The sequence joins TRBV5-1 to TRBJ1-2; the D region possibly corresponds to TRBD1 (5 bases align). This TCR came from an adult with an advanced solid tumor such as melanoma, head and neck, liver or kidney cancer. The CDR3 reads CASRSGARALHIHYGYTF. The nucleotide sequence is TGCGCCAGCAGGTCCGGGGCAAGGGCCCTCCATATCCACTATGGCTACACCTTC.